The 30 T cell receptor beta chains below were found in one sample sequenced in a study of blood T cell repertoires in COVID-19. This table comes from immunoSEQ multiplex PCR, and its TCRdb copy is limited to in-frame clones, with some not included. The sample includes approximately 350,000 clones, approximately 82% of them seen just once. Sequenced sample: peripheral blood. All receptors derive from a man aged 25-45 years with active or convalescent COVID-19.

The rearrangement uses TRBV6-2 or TRBV6-3 and TRBJ2-7, with D possibly TRBD2 on 5 matching bases. The CDR3 is 12 amino acids. Per the germline V gene, CDR1 is MNHEY and CDR2 is SVGEGT. The germline V and J ends were trimmed by 3 bases and 7 bases, with 10 bases remaining between them. For the CDR3, the DNA is TGTGCCAGCAGTTATCTTACGGGGGAGCAGTACTTC. Its protein is CASSYLTGEQYF.

The chain links TRBV7-9 to TRBJ2-7, with a possible D match to TRBD1 (6 bases). The V gene's germline CDR1 is SEHNR and CDR2 FQNEAQ (reference sequence). Trimming removed 9 bases from V and 6 bases from J, with 18 bases in between. The CDR3 totals 13 residues. CDR3 bases: TGTGCCAGTTGGGGTACAGGGAATGGCGAGCAGTACTTC. Translated, it gives CASWGTGNGEQYF. The full variable domain, in which reference TRBV7-9 and TRBJ2-7 provide the parts outside the CDR3, is DTGVSQNPRHKITKRGQNVTFRCDPISEHNRLYWYRQTLGQGPEFLTYFQNEAQLEKSRLLSDRFSAERPKGSFSTLEIQRTEQGDSAMYLCASWGTGNGEQYFGPGTRLTVT.

J is TRBJ2-2 and V is TRBV3-1 (or the pseudogene TRBV3-2); perhaps TRBD1 as D (5 bases). The CDR3 covers 15 residues. V lost 0 bases, J lost 2 bases, and 7 bases lay in between. Germline CDR1 and CDR2: LGHDT and YNNKEL (reference sequence). CDR3 amino acids: CASSQDRVNTGELFF. The CDR3 DNA sequence: TGTGCCAGCAGCCAAGACAGGGTTAACACCGGGGAGCTGTTTTTT.

J is TRBJ2-5 and V is TRBV4-2; D is unresolved. V was pared by 1 base and J by 1 base, with 7 bases between. The CDR3 contains 14 residues. Germline V gene data show CDR1 as LGHNA and CDR2 as YNFKEQ. The CDR3 sequence: CASSQVDSQETQYF. The DNA for the CDR3 is TGTGCCAGCAGCCAAGTCGATAGCCAAGAGACCCAGTACTTC.

The chain employs TRBV21-1 and TRBJ2-5; the table's D gene call, TRBD1, was not cross checked with the DNA. TRBV21-1 is a listed pseudogene. This CDR3 is 14 amino acids long. The CDR3 sequence is CASSKARGLETQYF. CDR3 in DNA: TGTGCCAGCAGCAAAGCTAGGGGCCTGGAGACCCAGTACTTC.

The chain joins TRBV5-4 to TRBJ2-3, with 7 bases identical to TRBD1. The V gene's germline CDR1 is SGHNT and CDR2 YYREEE (reference sequence). This CDR3 contains 16 residues. The ends lost 4 bases at V and 0 bases at J; junction bases unmatched: 8. The CDR3 sequence: CASSPTTGASTDTQYF. The CDR3 DNA reads TGTGCCAGCAGCCCCACCACAGGGGCTAGCACAGATACGCAGTATTTT.

The J gene is TRBJ2-2, the V gene TRBV7-9; perhaps TRBD1 as D (5 bases). CDR3 size: 13 residues. V was trimmed by 5 bases and J by 5 bases, leaving 9 bases between them. Germline lookup yields CDR1 SEHNR and CDR2 FQNEAQ (reference sequence). The CDR3 protein is CASSPHRTGELFF. CDR3 DNA sequence: TGTGCCAGCAGCCCCCACAGGACCGGGGAGCTGTTTTTT. Full variable domain (outside the CDR3, taken from reference TRBV7-9 and TRBJ2-2): DTGVSQNPRHKITKRGQNVTFRCDPISEHNRLYWYRQTLGQGPEFLTYFQNEAQLEKSRLLSDRFSAERPKGSFSTLEIQRTEQGDSAMYLCASSPHRTGELFFGEGSRLTVL.

This chain links TRBV5-1 with TRBJ2-3; tentative D call: TRBD2 (5 bases). V was clipped by 2 bases and J by 2 bases, with 6 bases between them. The V gene's germline CDR1 is SGHRS and CDR2 YFSETQ. The CDR3 sequence is 13 residues long. Written as DNA, the CDR3 is TGCGCCAGCAGCTTCGGGGTCACAGATACGCAGTATTTT. It translates to CASSFGVTDTQYF. Complete variable domain (other parts from reference TRBV5-1 and TRBJ2-3): KAGVTQTPRYLIKTRGQQVTLSCSPISGHRSVSWYQQTPGQGLQFLFEYFSETQRNKGNFPGRFSGRQFSNSRSEMNVSTLELGDSALYLCASSFGVTDTQYFGPGTRLTVL.

V usage is TRBV27 and J usage is TRBJ1-1; a possible D gene is TRBD1 (5 bases). The CDR3 extends over 14 amino acids. Germline CDR1 is MNHEY and CDR2 is SMNVEV (reference sequence). The V end was cut by 6 bases, the J end by 3 bases, with 14 bases between. CDR3 nucleotides: TGTGCCAGCAGACGAGCGGGCAGGGACACTGAAGCTTTCTTT. Its protein is CASRRAGRDTEAFF.

The V call is TRBV4-3, the J call TRBJ1-4; 7 positions match TRBD1. The ends lost 3 bases at V and 5 bases at J; junction bases unmatched: 12. This CDR3 has 17 residues. CDR1 LGHNA and CDR2 YSLEER come from the germline V gene. The CDR3: CASSQEGTGAVNEKLFF. The DNA for the CDR3 is TGCGCCAGCAGCCAGGAGGGTACAGGGGCGGTAAATGAAAAACTGTTTTTT.

In this sample, this clone turned up once. This sequence joins TRBV6-2 or TRBV6-3 and TRBJ2-1; no reliable D call. The CDR3 is 16 residues long. Deletions cut 0 bases from V and 2 bases from J, with 11 bases between. Germline V lookup: CDR1 MNHEY, CDR2 SVGEGT. The DNA for the CDR3 is TGTGCCAGCAGTTACTCACAGCCCCTTCCCTACAATGAGCAGTTCTTC. It yields the protein CASSYSQPLPYNEQFF.

The chain links TRBV3-1 (or the pseudogene TRBV3-2) to TRBJ1-2, with D perhaps matching TRBD1 (6 bases). The CDR3 length is 15 residues. Germline lookup yields CDR1 LGHDT and CDR2 YNNKEL (reference sequence). Between the trimmed V and J ends, which lost 0 bases and 4 bases, there was a span of 12 bases. In nucleotides, the CDR3 is TGTGCCAGCAGCCAAGATAGGACAGATTCCTATGGCTACACCTTC. Its translation: CASSQDRTDSYGYTF.

The V call is TRBV7-9, the J call TRBJ2-2; TRBD1 is a possible D gene (5 bases). V dropped 5 bases and J dropped 4 bases, with 17 bases sitting between them. This CDR3 is built from 16 residues. CDR1 and CDR2 from the germline V gene are SEHNR and FQNEAQ (reference sequence). The CDR3: CASSIPTASITGELFF. The CDR3 coding sequence is TGTGCCAGCAGCATCCCGACAGCCTCGATCACCGGGGAGCTGTTTTTT.

This clone was recorded only once. V is TRBV30 and J is TRBJ1-2; D possibly corresponds to TRBD1 (5 bases). This CDR3 has 12 residues. Trimming pared 6 bases from V and 4 bases from J, leaving 12 bases between. Germline V gene data show CDR1 as GTSNPN and CDR2 as SVGIG (reference sequence). The CDR3 here is CACTGSTYGYTF. The CDR3 bases are TGTGCCTGTACAGGTTCGACCTATGGCTACACCTTC.

The rearrangement joins TRBV19 to TRBJ1-2; D not resolved. This CDR3 is built from 13 residues. Germline CDR1 is LNHDA and CDR2 is SQIVND (reference sequence). With 6 bases removed from V and 1 base from J, the gap between germline ends came to 9 bases. CDR3 sequence reads: CASSQTHNYGYTF. DNA of the CDR3: TGTGCCAGTAGCCAGACACATAACTATGGCTACACCTTC. Combining the CDR3 with reference TRBV19 and TRBJ1-2 gives the whole variable domain DGGITQSPKYLFRKEGQNVTLSCEQNLNHDAMYWYRQDPGQGLRLIYYSQIVNDFQKGDIAEGYSVSREKKESFPLTVTSAQKNPTAFYLCASSQTHNYGYTFGSGTRLTVV.

The chain has TRBV6-1 and TRBJ2-7, with TRBD2 as a possible D gene (7 bases). Germline V gene lookup returns CDR1 MNHNS and CDR2 SASEGT. Trimming took off 0 bases at V and 2 bases at J, with 14 bases between the two ends. The CDR3 is 16 amino acids. The CDR3 DNA sequence: TGTGCCAGCAGTGAAGCGCGGGGAGGGGGGGCCTACGAGCAGTACTTC. Its translation: CASSEARGGGAYEQYF.

CDR3 amino acids: CASSLEYAGYTEAFF. The CDR3 DNA sequence: TGTGCCAGCAGCTTAGAGTACGCAGGGTACACTGAAGCTTTCTTT. The chain carries TRBV11-2 and TRBJ1-1, with a tentative D call TRBD1 (5 bases). Germline CDR1 is SGHAT and CDR2 is FQNNGV. V was pared by 0 bases and J by 3 bases, with 11 bases between. The CDR3 is 15 amino acids.

V gene TRBV27 combines with J gene TRBJ1-5, with a weak D call TRBD1 (6 bases). The CDR3 sequence is 14 residues long. Trimming left V 6 bases short and J 7 bases short, with 16 bases between. Germline loops: CDR1 MNHEY, CDR2 SMNVEV (reference sequence). The CDR3 DNA follows: TGTGCCAGCAGCGGGGTGGGGGCAAAACAGCCCCAGCATTTT. As protein: CASSGVGAKQPQHF.

This clone was seen more than once but under ten times. The chain links TRBV7-8 to TRBJ2-7; 7 positions match TRBD1. The CDR3 contains 15 residues. Germline CDR1 reads SGHVS; CDR2 reads FQNEAQ. The V and J ends lost 3 bases and 3 bases, in that order; junction bases with no gene match: 8. The CDR3 is CASSFRDRTFYEQYF. For the CDR3, the DNA is TGTGCCAGCAGCTTCAGGGACAGAACCTTCTACGAGCAGTACTTC.

CDR3 nucleotide sequence: TGTGCCAGCAGCTTACCGCCGGGACAGTCTCTCACCGGGGAGCTGTTTTTT. Its translation: CASSLPPGQSLTGELFF. The V and J genes are TRBV11-3 and TRBJ2-2; TRBD1 agrees at 7 bases. This CDR3 is 17 amino acids long. Germline loops: CDR1 SGHNT, CDR2 YENEEA. V shed 2 bases, J shed 4 bases, and the junction held 10 bases outside the gene matches.

The V and J genes are TRBV6-2 or TRBV6-3 and TRBJ2-1, with 11 nucleotides matching TRBD2. Germline V CDR1 and CDR2: MNHEY, SVGEGT. This CDR3 contains 16 residues. The V and J ends lost 2 bases and 6 bases, in that order; junction bases with no gene match: 6. The CDR3 DNA follows: TGTGCCAGCAGTTACCTATTAGCGGGGGGGCGCAATGAGCAGTTCTTC. Protein sequence: CASSYLLAGGRNEQFF.

The CDR3: CASPQGARVLGNTIYF. As DNA, the CDR3 is TGTGCCAGCCCCCAGGGGGCCCGCGTTTTAGGAAACACCATATATTTT. V is TRBV27 and J is TRBJ1-3; 8 bases are shared with TRBD1. With V trimmed by 8 bases and J by 4 bases, 13 bases remained unmatched. Germline CDR1 reads MNHEY; CDR2 reads SMNVEV (reference sequence). The CDR3 extends over 16 amino acids.

This clone appeared a few times. The gene calls are TRBV4-1 and TRBJ2-7, with D perhaps matching TRBD1 (6 bases). CDR1 and CDR2 (germline): MGHRA, YSYEKL. Trimming left V 4 bases short and J 1 base short, with 17 bases between. CDR3 length: 16 amino acids. The CDR3 bases are TGCGCCAGCAGCCCACGAGGGACACAGAGTTCCTACGAGCAGTACTTC. Its protein product is CASSPRGTQSSYEQYF.

The chain carries TRBV6-5 and TRBJ2-7, with 10 nucleotides matching TRBD1. Per the germline V gene, CDR1 is MNHEY and CDR2 is SVGAGI. J lost 3 bases, V lost 10 bases, and 3 bases had no gene match. The CDR3 has 12 residues. The CDR3, as DNA: TGTGCCACAGGGACAGGGGTCTACGAGCAGTACTTC. Translation gives CATGTGVYEQYF.

The chain uses TRBV5-1 and TRBJ2-3, with 12 bases identical to TRBD2. The CDR3 is 16 residues long. Germline values: CDR1 SGHRS, CDR2 YFSETQ. V shed 4 bases, J shed 3 bases, and the junction held 6 bases outside the gene matches. This CDR3 reads CASSVRLAGATDTQYF. CDR3 bases: TGCGCCAGCAGCGTCAGACTAGCGGGAGCGACAGATACGCAGTATTTT.

This chain uses TRBV4-1 with TRBJ2-7; D is possibly TRBD1 (6 bases). CDR1 MGHRA and CDR2 YSYEKL come from the germline V gene. The CDR3 runs 15 residues. Trimming took off 1 base at V and 2 bases at J, with 12 bases between the two ends. The CDR3 loop reads CASSQGWTAAYEQYF. The CDR3 coding sequence is TGCGCCAGCAGCCAAGGATGGACAGCAGCCTACGAGCAGTACTTC.

The J gene is TRBJ2-2, the V gene TRBV15, with D possibly matching TRBD1 (5 bases). This CDR3 contains 12 residues. With 5 bases removed from V and 7 bases from J, the gap between germline ends came to 8 bases. From germline, CDR1 is LNHNV and CDR2 YYDKDF (reference sequence). The CDR3 is CATSLGVGELFF. The DNA of the CDR3 is TGTGCCACCAGCCTAGGGGTCGGGGAGCTGTTTTTT.

The chain employs TRBV4-3 and TRBJ2-1; D uncertain. This CDR3 is built from 14 residues. Per the germline V gene, CDR1 is LGHNA and CDR2 is YSLEER. Trimming shortened V by 0 bases and J by 4 bases, and 7 bases separated the two germline ends. CDR3 sequence: CASSQDIGYNEQFF. In DNA form, the CDR3 reads TGCGCCAGCAGCCAAGATATCGGGTACAATGAGCAGTTCTTC.

There are many counts of this clone. This sample also contains other DNA sequences that code for the same CDR3. This chain connects TRBV6-6 to TRBJ1-5; no reliable D call. Trimming stripped 2 bases from V and 2 bases from J, with 7 bases between. CDR3 length equals 14 residues. CDR1 and CDR2 from the germline V gene are MNHNY and SVGAGI (reference sequence). CDR3 DNA sequence: TGTGCCAGCAGTTACCCCGGGGGCAATCAGCCCCAGCATTTT. Translating it yields CASSYPGGNQPQHF.

The chain combines TRBV4-3 with TRBJ2-7; D possibly corresponds to TRBD2 (6 bases). The CDR3 spans 13 residues. From germline, CDR1 is LGHNA and CDR2 YSLEER. V was clipped by 3 bases and J by 6 bases, with 12 bases between them. CDR3 in amino acids: CASSQRGSAEQYF. DNA of the CDR3: TGCGCCAGCAGCCAGCGGGGATCCGCCGAGCAGTACTTC.